The source of this TCR beta chain is a study of response to subunit inactivated influenza vaccine. V dropped 5 bases and J dropped 7; count of bases not matched to a gene: 16. Germline V CDR1 and CDR2: DFQATT, SNEGSKA (reference sequence). This CDR3 spans 18 amino acids. TCRdb ran MiXCR on the RT-PCR reads and lists one entry per CDR3 protein. The sample records about 540,000 distinct CDR3 sequences, roughly 25% being singletons. In addition, the sample was reused for a study of T cells expressing NK-cell markers. From that second work: What made the TCR beta cDNA was 5'RACE template switching with UMIs.

V usage is TRBV20-1 and J usage is TRBJ2-1; 14 bases align to TRBD2. The receptor's source is a man aged 45-65 years who received an inactivated influenza vaccine. The specimen comprised CD4+ T cells sorted from PBMCs, sampled 12 days after vaccination. The CDR3 is CSAQGGTSGSIVENEQFF. The CDR3 DNA sequence: TGCAGTGCTCAAGGGGGGACTAGCGGGAGTATTGTAGAAAATGAGCAGTTCTTC.